This is a list of T cell receptor beta chains from one sample in a study of blood T cell repertoires in COVID-19. Data came from immunoSEQ multiplex PCR; TCRdb stores just in-frame clones and leaves some out. The sample carries about 180,000 clones, 88% recorded once. Sequencing input: PBMCs or T cells enriched from blood (not recorded which). The receptors derive from a woman aged 18-29 years who had recovered from COVID-19. Each CDR3 is given with its conserved first and last residue. The D gene is left open where the match is weak. Only part of the rows carry a size: once, few, many, or a class if the clone is expanded.

clone size	V gene	D gene	J gene	CDR3 DNA	CDR3 protein
once	TRBV19	-	TRBJ1-2	TGTGCCAGTTCTCGGGGGGCAAGTGGCTACACCTTC	CASSRGASGYTF
once	TRBV4-1	TRBD1	TRBJ1-2	TGCGCCAGCAGCCAAGAGGACAGGGGGGATGGCTACACCTTC	CASSQEDRGDGYTF
once	TRBV19	-	TRBJ1-6	TGTGCCAGTAGGAAGGACAGCTCTTACCCCTCACCCCTCCACTTT	CASRKDSSYPSPLHF
-	TRBV27	-	TRBJ2-7	TGTGCCAGCAGTTTATCCCCTCCAGGGTGGCTCTACGAGCAGTACTTC	CASSLSPPGWLYEQYF
-	TRBV5-4	TRBD2	TRBJ2-1	TGTGCCAGCAGCGGAGAAGGGACTAGCGGGAGGTCCTACAATGAGCAGTTCTTC	CASSGEGTSGRSYNEQFF
-	TRBV19	TRBD1	TRBJ2-7	TGTGCCAGTAGTACCGGGACAGGGGACGAGCAGTACTTC	CASSTGTGDEQYF
-	TRBV12-5	-	TRBJ1-6	TGTGCTAGTGGTTCAGGCGCAAAGAGCTCCTATAATTCACCCCTCCACTTT	CASGSGAKSSYNSPLHF
-	TRBV10-1	TRBD1	TRBJ2-2	TGCGCCAGCAGTGATCCCCCCGGGACAGGGGAAGGCACCGGGGAGCTGTTTTTT	CASSDPPGTGEGTGELFF
-	TRBV7-2	TRBD1	TRBJ1-4	TGTGCCAGCAGCTTGGTGACCGGGACAGGAGGCGAAAAACTGTTTTTT	CASSLVTGTGGEKLFF
once	TRBV27	TRBD2	TRBJ2-7	TGTGCCAGCAGTTTGGGACTAGCGGGAGGGAGCTCCTACGAGCAGTACTTC	CASSLGLAGGSSYEQYF
-	TRBV5-4	TRBD2	TRBJ2-5	TGTGCCAGCAGCTTCCTTAGCGGGGGGCCACAAGAGACCCAGTACTTC	CASSFLSGGPQETQYF
once	TRBV6-5	TRBD1	TRBJ1-2	TGTGGCGTAAGGGGACAGAACTATGGCTACACCTTC	CGVRGQNYGYTF
-	TRBV6-2/TRBV6-3	TRBD2	TRBJ2-5	TGTGCCAGCAGTTTCGGACTAGCGGAAGAGACCCAGTACTTC	CASSFGLAEETQYF
-	TRBV7-2	TRBD1	TRBJ2-5	TGTGCCAGCAAGACCGACAGGGCTGGAGAGACCCAGTACTTC	CASKTDRAGETQYF
-	TRBV18	TRBD1	TRBJ1-3	TGTGCCAGCAGAGGGACAGCGAGTGGAAACACCATATATTTT	CASRGTASGNTIYF
-	TRBV6-4	TRBD1	TRBJ2-7	TGTGCCAGCAGTGAACAGGGGGCGGCTATCCACGAGCAGTACTTC	CASSEQGAAIHEQYF
-	TRBV10-3	TRBD1	TRBJ2-7	TGTGCCATCAGTGCAGGGGGAGAGCAGTACTTC	CAISAGGEQYF
few	TRBV6-6	-	TRBJ1-2	TGTGCCAGCACCTCCGGGGGGGGCAACTATGGCTACACCTTC	CASTSGGGNYGYTF
-	TRBV13	TRBD1	TRBJ1-1	TGTGCCAGCAGCTTGGGACAGCCTAACACTGAAGCTTTCTTT	CASSLGQPNTEAFF
-	TRBV7-8	-	TRBJ1-1	TGTGCCAGCTTGACAAGTCTGAACACTGAAGCTTTCTTT	CASLTSLNTEAFF
-	TRBV30	-	TRBJ1-2	TGTGCCTGGAGCGGGGTTGAAGGCGGTGGCTACACCTTC	CAWSGVEGGGYTF
-	TRBV7-9	TRBD2	TRBJ2-5	TGTGCCAGCAGCTTGGGGACTAGCGCAGAACAAGAGACCCAGTACTTC	CASSLGTSAEQETQYF
-	TRBV10-2	-	TRBJ1-4	TGCGCCAGCAGTGAAATAGGGGTCGAAAAACTGTTTTTT	CASSEIGVEKLFF
-	TRBV5-8	TRBD2	TRBJ2-1	TGTGCCAGCAGCTTGGCCCCCGGGCGGGAGTTGTCCTACAATGAGCAGTTCTTC	CASSLAPGRELSYNEQFF
-	TRBV11-1	-	TRBJ2-2	TGTGCCAGCAGCCGTACGTTATTCGGGAACACCGGGGAGCTGTTTTTT	CASSRTLFGNTGELFF
-	TRBV7-2	-	TRBJ1-2	TGTGCCAGCAGCCGCGGCCAGAAACCGAACTATGGCTACACCTTC	CASSRGQKPNYGYTF
-	TRBV5-6	-	TRBJ1-5	TGTGCCAGCAGTACCAGGGGTCGTCAGCCCCAGCATTTT	CASSTRGRQPQHF
-	TRBV7-2	-	TRBJ1-5	TGTGCCAGCAGCTCTACCTCCTCTACGACAGCAAAAAATCAGCCCCAGCATTTT	CASSSTSSTTAKNQPQHF
-	TRBV28	-	TRBJ1-3	TGTGCCAGCAGTTTAGCCGGAATGCAGGACACCTCCTCTGGAAACACCATATATTTT	CASSLAGMQDTSSGNTIYF
-	TRBV18	-	TRBJ2-5	TGTGCCAGCTCAGCGCAAGAGACCCAGTACTTC	CASSAQETQYF
-	TRBV28	-	TRBJ2-5	TGTGCCAGCAGTTTATCGGGGAGAGACCTCCAAGAGACCCAGTACTTC	CASSLSGRDLQETQYF
-	TRBV11-3	-	TRBJ2-1	TGTGCCAGCAGCTCCGGGACAAGGAACAATGAGCAGTTCTTC	CASSSGTRNNEQFF
-	TRBV15	TRBD1	TRBJ2-7	TGTGCCACCAGCGGAGAACCAGGGGGTCGGTACGAGCAGTACTTC	CATSGEPGGRYEQYF
-	TRBV28	TRBD1	TRBJ1-4	TGTGCCAGCAGTTTTGAACAGGGGAAACTGTTTTTT	CASSFEQGKLFF
-	TRBV6-5	-	TRBJ2-7	TGTGCCAGCAGGGAGGGAAGCTCCTACGAGCAGTACTTC	CASREGSSYEQYF
once	TRBV4-2	TRBD2	TRBJ2-5	TGTGCCAGCAGCCCTGGGGGGGTTGGAGAGACCCAGTACTTC	CASSPGGVGETQYF
-	TRBV7-9	-	TRBJ2-5	TGTGCCAGCAGCCCCCCCCTTCGGGAGACCCAGTACTTC	CASSPPLRETQYF
-	TRBV7-3	-	TRBJ2-5	TGTGCCAGCAGCTTTACGGGACAAGAGACCCAGTACTTC	CASSFTGQETQYF
-	TRBV9	-	TRBJ1-4	TGTGCCAGCAGCGTAGCATTTGAGGCCGACGGTGAAAAACTGTTTTTT	CASSVAFEADGEKLFF
-	TRBV20-1	-	TRBJ1-2	TGCAGTGCTACGGCTAACTATGGCTACACCTTC	CSATANYGYTF
-	TRBV19	TRBD1	TRBJ1-2	TGTGCCAGTAGTGTTCAGGGGGCTGAAGGCTACACCTTC	CASSVQGAEGYTF